This T cell receptor beta chain was sequenced for a study of T-cell reconstitution after alpha-beta-depleted transplantation in children (dated by TCRdb to 2015 to 2016). Broadly, across the study: T-cell immune reconstitution after TCRalphabeta/CD19-depleted allogeneic hematopoietic cell transplantation in children was quantitatively tracked in the study by means of TCR repertoire profiling.

The paper as a whole reports these results and caveats: The apparently early alphabetaT-cell count recovery about two months after transplant was reportedly dependent on only several hundred rapidly expanded clones derived from non-depleted graft cells. In some patients, the high TCRbeta diversity seen at day 60 was put down to recipient T cells and intrathymic progenitors that had survived conditioning. Hyperexpanded clone frequencies declined over subsequent months; after one year, T-cell counts and TCRbeta diversity were mostly attributed to newly produced T cells.

The CDR3 measures 13 amino acids from cysteine to phenylalanine. Of all the DNA, just the CDR3 is kept, 39 bases in frame from base 1. Deletion took 2 bases off V and 8 bases off J, with a span of 12 bases between the germline ends. CDR1 and CDR2, per the germline V gene (reference sequence), are MNHNY and SVGAGI. Receptors were amplified or captured by PCR. The run used an Illumina HiSeq 2500. TCR libraries were prepared with molecular barcoding, using unique molecular identifiers to normalize TCRbeta repertoire quantification. Through fastp at Q25 and MiXCR, TCRdb rebuilt clones from the public reads, retaining in-frame beta chains. Rows are unified per CDR3 protein, each entry keeping the most common DNA and genes. The sample includes approximately 79,000 distinct CDR3 sequences, with 18% observed a single time. The ten largest make up less than 60% of the sample. The sample's treatment or condition label, decoded: allogeneic hematopoietic cell transplantation with graft depleted of TCRalphabeta T cells and CD19 B cells. The transplant recipients were children given TCRalphabeta/CD19-depleted allogeneic hematopoietic cell grafts.

This clonotype was seen just once. The clone's antigen remains unknown. The sample holds no much larger clone one base away, and base qualities are not on file. One read alone makes for weak evidence. The V gene is TRBV6-6 and the J gene is TRBJ1-2; there is no confident call for the D gene. The clonotype originates from a male patient aged 2 to 10 who had a stem cell transplant for acute lymphoblastic leukemia, so the T cells may come from the graft donor. The sequencing used PBMCs, mostly from graft donor cells, collected 360 days after TCRalphabeta/CD19-depleted stem cell transplant. The DNA sequence follows: TGTGCCAGCAGTTACAGAGGATCGGAAGGCTACACCTTC. Translated, it gives CASSYRGSEGYTF.